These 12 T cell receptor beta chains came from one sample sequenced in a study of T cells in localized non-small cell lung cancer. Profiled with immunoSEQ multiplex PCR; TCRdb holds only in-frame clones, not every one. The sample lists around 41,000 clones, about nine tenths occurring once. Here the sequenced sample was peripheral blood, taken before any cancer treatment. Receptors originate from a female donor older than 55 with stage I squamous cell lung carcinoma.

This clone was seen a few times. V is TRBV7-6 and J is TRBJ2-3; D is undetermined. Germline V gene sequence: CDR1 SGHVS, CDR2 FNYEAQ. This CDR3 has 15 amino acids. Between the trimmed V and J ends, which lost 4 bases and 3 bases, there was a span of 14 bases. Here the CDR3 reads CASSSQALGTDTQYF. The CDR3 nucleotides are TGTGCCAGCAGCTCTCAGGCCCTAGGGACAGATACGCAGTATTTT.

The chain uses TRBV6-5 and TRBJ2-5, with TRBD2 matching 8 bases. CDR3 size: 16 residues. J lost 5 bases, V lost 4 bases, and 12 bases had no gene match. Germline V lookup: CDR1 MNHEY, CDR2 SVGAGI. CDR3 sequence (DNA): TGTGCCAGCAGTTCACTCAAGGCGGGGGGCTTGGAGACCCAGTACTTC. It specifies CASSSLKAGGLETQYF.

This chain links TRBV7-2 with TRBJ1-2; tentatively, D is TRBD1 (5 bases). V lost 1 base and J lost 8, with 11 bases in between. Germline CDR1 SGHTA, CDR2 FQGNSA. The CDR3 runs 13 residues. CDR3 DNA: TGTGCCAGCAGCTTAGGCGGGGCTCGGGGCTACACCTTC. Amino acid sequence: CASSLGGARGYTF.

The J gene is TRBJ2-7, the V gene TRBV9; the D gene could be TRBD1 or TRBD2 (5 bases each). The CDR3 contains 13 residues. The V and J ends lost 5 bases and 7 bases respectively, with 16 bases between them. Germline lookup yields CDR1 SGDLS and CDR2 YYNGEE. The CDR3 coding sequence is TGTGCCAGCAGAGATATCTGGGGGTGGGAGCAGTACTTC. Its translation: CASRDIWGWEQYF.

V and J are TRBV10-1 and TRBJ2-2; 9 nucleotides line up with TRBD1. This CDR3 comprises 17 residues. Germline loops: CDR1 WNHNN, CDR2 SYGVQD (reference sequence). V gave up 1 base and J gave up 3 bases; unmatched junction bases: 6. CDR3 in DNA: TGCGCCAGCAGTGAGTTGGGGACAGGGTTGGACACCGGGGAGCTGTTTTTT. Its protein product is CASSELGTGLDTGELFF.

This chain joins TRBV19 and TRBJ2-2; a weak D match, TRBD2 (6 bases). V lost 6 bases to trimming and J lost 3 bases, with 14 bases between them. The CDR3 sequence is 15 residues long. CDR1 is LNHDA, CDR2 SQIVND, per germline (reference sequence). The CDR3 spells CASSTRDFHTGELFF. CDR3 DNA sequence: TGTGCCAGTAGCACAAGGGACTTCCACACCGGGGAGCTGTTTTTT.

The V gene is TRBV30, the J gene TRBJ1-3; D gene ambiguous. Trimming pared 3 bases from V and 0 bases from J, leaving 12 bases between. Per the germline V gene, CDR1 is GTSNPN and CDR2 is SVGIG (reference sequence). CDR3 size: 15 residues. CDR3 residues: CAWRASVSSGNTIYF. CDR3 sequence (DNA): TGTGCCTGGAGGGCCTCGGTTAGCTCTGGAAACACCATATATTTT.

CDR3 residues: CASSYSSDGYYGYTF. CDR3 DNA: TGTGCCAGCAGTTACTCCAGCGACGGATACTATGGCTACACCTTC. The chain is built from TRBV6-6 and TRBJ1-2; D not certain. V was shortened by 0 bases and J by 3 bases, with 11 bases between the two germline ends. There are 15 residues in the CDR3. Per germline, CDR1 MNHNY and CDR2 SVGAGI (reference sequence).

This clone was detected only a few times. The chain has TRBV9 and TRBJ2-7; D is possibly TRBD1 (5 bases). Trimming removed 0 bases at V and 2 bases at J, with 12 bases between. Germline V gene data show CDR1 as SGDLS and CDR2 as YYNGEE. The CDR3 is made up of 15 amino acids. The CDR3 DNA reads TGTGCCAGCAGCGTAGCTACCTCAGGGACCTACGAGCAGTACTTC. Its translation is CASSVATSGTYEQYF.

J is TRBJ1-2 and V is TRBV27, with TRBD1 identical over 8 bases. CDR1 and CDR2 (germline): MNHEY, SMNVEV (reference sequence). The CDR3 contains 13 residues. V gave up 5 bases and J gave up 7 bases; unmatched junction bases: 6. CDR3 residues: CASSTDRVVGYTF. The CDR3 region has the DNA TGTGCCAGCAGTACGGACAGGGTAGTTGGCTACACCTTC.

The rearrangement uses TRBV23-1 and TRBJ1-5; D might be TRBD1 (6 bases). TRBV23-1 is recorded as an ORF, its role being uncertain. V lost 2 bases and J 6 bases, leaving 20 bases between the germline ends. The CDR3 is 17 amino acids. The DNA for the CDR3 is TGCGCCAGCAGTCAAAACTTTAGGTCAGGGGAGAGTCAGCCCCAGCATTTT. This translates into CASSQNFRSGESQPQHF.

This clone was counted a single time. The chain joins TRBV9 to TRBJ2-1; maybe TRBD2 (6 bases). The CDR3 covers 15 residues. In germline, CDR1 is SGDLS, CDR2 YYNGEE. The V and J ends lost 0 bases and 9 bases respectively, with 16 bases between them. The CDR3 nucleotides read TGTGCCAGCAGCGTAGTCAGCGGAGGGGCAAGTGAGCAGTTCTTC. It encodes CASSVVSGGASEQFF.